This T cell receptor beta chain was retrieved from a study of identical twins. TCRdb called the 5' RACE reads again in MiXCR, with one record for every CDR3 protein. The data hold about 570,000 distinct CDR3 sequences, with roughly 9.9% observed a single time. The sample holds many counts of this clonotype. This CDR3 has 15 amino acids. The germline V gene encodes CDR1 SGHRS and CDR2 YFSETQ. V lost 0 bases to trimming and J lost 3 bases, with 12 bases between them. This sample also appeared in a second study, on yellow fever vaccine responses in identical twins. From that report: Twins reportedly appeared to share part of their vaccine T cell response while keeping part individual.

The sequencing sample was made of PBMCs. The clonotype comes from a woman under 30 in good health. V is TRBV5-1 and J is TRBJ1-1; D remains unclear. The CDR3 DNA is TGCGCCAGCAGCTTGGAAGGGTTACCGGACACTGAAGCTTTCTTT. Translated, it gives CASSLEGLPDTEAFF.